These 9 T cell receptor beta chains were sequenced from one sample in a study of OX40 agonist ivuxolimab in advanced cancers. Libraries were built with the immunoSEQ multiplex PCR assay. Sourced from immuneACCESS, this table was stored by TCRdb with only in-frame sequences that have V and J called. A share of the clones is absent; for the studies checked, an unresolved V gene accounts for under half, and the remainder has no known explanation. Present in this sample are approximately 90,000 clones, 75% to 95% of which were seen just once. About 9% of the sample comes from the top ten. The specimen was CD4+ or CD8+ T cells sorted from blood, collected in a trial of the OX40 agonist ivuxolimab. The receptors were gathered from an adult with an advanced solid tumor such as melanoma, head and neck, liver or kidney cancer.

This chain connects TRBV27 to TRBJ1-2; no clear D. The V gene lost 5 bases and the J gene lost 3 bases, with 13 bases spanning the gap. This CDR3 contains 14 residues. Germline CDR1 is MNHEY and CDR2 is SMNVEV (reference sequence). The CDR3, as DNA: TGTGCCAGCAGTCCCCTAGAAGGCTACTATGGCTACACCTTC. Translation: CASSPLEGYYGYTF.

This CDR3 is CASSSPAGHMSGYTF. CDR3 nucleotide sequence: TGTGCCAGCAGCTCCCCAGCGGGACATATGAGCGGCTACACCTTC. The V gene is TRBV7-9, the J gene TRBJ1-2; D is possibly TRBD1 (6 bases). The germline V and J ends were trimmed by 4 bases and 8 bases, with 20 bases remaining between them. This CDR3 is built from 15 residues. CDR1 and CDR2 (germline): SEHNR, FQNEAQ (reference sequence).

The chain links TRBV28 to TRBJ1-2; 9 bases agree with TRBD1. CDR1 and CDR2 (germline): MDHEN, SYDVKM. Trimming cost V 5 bases and J 8 bases; bases outside gene matches: 9. The CDR3 covers 14 residues. The CDR3 reads CASSRDRALVGYTF. The CDR3 nucleotides read TGTGCCAGCAGTCGGGACAGGGCATTGGTGGGCTACACCTTC.

This clone was recorded once. The chain joins TRBV10-3 to TRBJ2-3, with TRBD2 identical over 8 bases. Trimming at V came to 9 bases and at J to 3 bases, leaving 8 bases not matched to a gene. Germline loops: CDR1 ENHRY, CDR2 SYGVKD. The CDR3 extends over 14 amino acids. The CDR3 loop is CAIWAGGGTDTQYF. CDR3 in DNA: TGTGCCATATGGGCGGGAGGCGGTACAGATACGCAGTATTTT.

The gene calls are TRBV4-1 and TRBJ1-2; D not certain. Trimming removed 0 bases at V and 1 base at J, with 12 bases between. The CDR3 is 16 amino acids. Germline lookup yields CDR1 MGHRA and CDR2 YSYEKL. CDR3 sequence (DNA): TGCGCCAGCAGCCAAGAGGGTACAGCCGTTAACTATGGCTACACCTTC. Translating it yields CASSQEGTAVNYGYTF.

V gene TRBV6-6 combines with J gene TRBJ2-6; D ambiguous. This CDR3 contains 15 residues. V dropped 2 bases and J dropped 3 bases, with 8 bases sitting between them. In germline, CDR1 is MNHNY, CDR2 SVGAGI (reference sequence). CDR3 amino acids: CASSYLGGGANVLTF. CDR3 DNA sequence: TGTGCCAGCAGTTACCTGGGTGGTGGGGCCAACGTCCTGACTTTC.

This sequence joins TRBV29-1 and TRBJ1-2, with D perhaps matching TRBD1 (6 bases). The CDR3 loop spans 13 amino acids. The V and J ends lost 1 base and 1 base respectively, with 7 bases between them. Germline V gene sequence: CDR1 SQVTM, CDR2 ANQGSEA. The CDR3 loop reads CSVEGQVNYGYTF. The CDR3 bases are TGCAGCGTTGAAGGACAGGTTAACTATGGCTACACCTTC.

J is TRBJ1-5 and V is TRBV28; the D is unclear. Germline-derived CDR1 and CDR2 are MDHEN and SYDVKM. The CDR3 loop spans 13 amino acids. With 6 bases removed from V and 5 bases from J, the gap between germline ends came to 11 bases. CDR3 nucleotide sequence: TGTGCCAGCAGCTTGGACGGGGATCAGCCCCAGCATTTT. Encoded protein: CASSLDGDQPQHF.

The chain combines TRBV7-9 with TRBJ1-5; a possible D gene is TRBD1 (5 bases). V lost 5 bases and J 11 bases, leaving 10 bases between the germline ends. The germline CDR1 and CDR2 sequences are SEHNR and FQNEAQ (reference sequence). The CDR3 has 11 amino acids. The CDR3 bases are TGTGCCAGCAGCCAGGGTGGTGCCCAGCATTTT. Translated: CASSQGGAQHF.